This T cell receptor (beta chain) was profiled in a study of T cells in Graves' hyperthyroidism and ophthalmopathy. Trimming took 5 bases from V and 0 from J, leaving 10 bases between them. From germline, CDR1 is SNHLY and CDR2 FYNNEI. This CDR3 contains 14 residues. Many counts were recorded for this clonotype. Its antigen remains unknown. Template material for amplifying TCR beta CDR3 regions consisted of RNA transcripts. The HTBI primer set served for first-round RT-PCR of the TCR CDR3. Each CDR3 protein is one row after TCRdb ran MiXCR on the multiplex PCR reads. The table shows hundreds of thousands of distinct CDR3 sequences, with approximately 13% occurring only once. The patients, who ranged from 18 to 65 in age, presented with newly diagnosed hyperthyroidism lasting under 2 months. Clinical symptoms, serum thyroxine, TRAb, thyroid ultrasound and orbital computed tomography informed diagnoses.

Points from the study as a whole: Most expanded thyroid clonotypes above 0.001 also appeared in blood.

The sequence was obtained from a woman aged 25 to 39 with Graves' hyperthyroidism. Specimen: blood. The chain joins TRBV2 to TRBJ1-1, with a tentative D call TRBD1 (5 bases). DNA for the CDR3: TGTGCCAGCAGTAGGACAATCCTGAACACTGAAGCTTTCTTT. This gives the protein CASSRTILNTEAFF.